This TCR beta chain derives from a study of cytomegalovirus exposure and HLA in healthy donors. The length of the CDR3 is 15 residues. CDR1 is SGHTA, CDR2 FQGNSA, per germline. The junction had 9 bases not matched to a gene; V was cut back by 5 bases and J by 5 bases. Vbeta (60) and Jbeta (13) primers were used in the PCR. Generated by immunoSEQ multiplex PCR, the TCRdb table keeps only in-frame clones and is missing some. The sample lists about 87,000 clones, 70% to 80% occurring once. This clone appeared a single time. This chain uses TRBV7-2 with TRBJ2-7, with TRBD2 identical over 10 bases. This TCR derives from a young man in good health and CMV-seropositive. What was sequenced was PBMCs. CDR3 DNA sequence: TGTGCCAGCAGCGTATCTAGCGGGAGCTTCAACGAGCAGTACTTC. Translated: CASSVSSGSFNEQYF.